The present T cell receptor (beta chain) was sequenced within a study of molecular identifiers for immune sequencing clone quantification. The J segment lost 5 bases and the V segment lost 4 bases, leaving 12 bases of the junction unmatched. This CDR3 comprises 15 residues. Germline V lookup: CDR1 SGHKS, CDR2 YYEKEE (reference sequence). Previously described methods and listed TCR primers were employed for the bulk TCR libraries. TCRdb reanalysed the PCR reads using MiXCR and keeps one entry per CDR3 protein. In the table there are roughly 71,000 distinct CDR3 sequences, about 18% of which are singletons. This clonotype was detected many times.

The origin of this receptor is a human donor in good health. Some libraries in this study had Jurkat cell RNA spiked in. V usage is TRBV5-5 and J usage is TRBJ2-7; 7 bases are a match to TRBD1. Sequencing input: naive CD8+ T cells from blood, with Jurkat cell RNA spiked in. The subset here: FACS-sorted CD8+CD4-CCR7+CD45RA+ naive T cells. CDR3 amino acids: CASSPGTAAFDEQYF. CDR3 sequence (DNA): TGTGCCAGCAGCCCCGGGACAGCTGCCTTCGACGAGCAGTACTTC.